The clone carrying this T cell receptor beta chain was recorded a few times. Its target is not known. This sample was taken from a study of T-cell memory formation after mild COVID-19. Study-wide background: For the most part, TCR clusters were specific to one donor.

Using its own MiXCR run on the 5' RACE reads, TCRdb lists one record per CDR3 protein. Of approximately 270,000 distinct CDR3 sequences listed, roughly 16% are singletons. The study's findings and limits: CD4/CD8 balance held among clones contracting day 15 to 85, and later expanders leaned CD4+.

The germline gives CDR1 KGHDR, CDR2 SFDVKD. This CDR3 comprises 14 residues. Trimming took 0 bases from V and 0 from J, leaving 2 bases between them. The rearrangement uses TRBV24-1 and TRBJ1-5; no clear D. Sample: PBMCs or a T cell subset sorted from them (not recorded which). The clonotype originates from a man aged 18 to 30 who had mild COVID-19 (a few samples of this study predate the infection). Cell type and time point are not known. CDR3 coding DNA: TGTGCCACCAGTGATTTGAGTAGCAATCAGCCCCAGCATTTT. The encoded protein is CATSDLSSNQPQHF.